The rows below give T cell receptor beta chains drawn from one sample of a study of blood T cell repertoires in COVID-19. Here immunoSEQ multiplex PCR was the method, and the copy in TCRdb shows in-frame clones only, minus some. The sample yields 200,000 or so clones, 85% to 90% seen once. What was sequenced was peripheral blood. The receptors originated from a man older than 75 with acute or convalescent COVID-19. Each CDR3 is given with its conserved first and last residue. The D gene is left open where the match is weak. Some rows have no size entry. The others give once, few or many, or a class for an expanded clone.

TRBV2	-	TRBJ2-7	-	TGTGCCAGCACTCGAACCCTGGAAACAGGGCCCTACGAGCAGTACTTC	CASTRTLETGPYEQYF
TRBV24-1	-	TRBJ2-6	-	TGTGCCACCAGTGACCCCGTGGGGGGTCCCGGGGCCAACGTCCTGACTTTC	CATSDPVGGPGANVLTF
TRBV9	-	TRBJ2-7	-	TGTGCCAGCAGCGTAAATGTGGGGGCTTCCTACGAGCAGTACTTC	CASSVNVGASYEQYF
TRBV28	-	TRBJ2-5	-	TGTGCCAGCAGTTTAGCCGGGACTCAAACCGAGACCCAGTACTTC	CASSLAGTQTETQYF
TRBV18	TRBD2	TRBJ2-3	-	TGTGCCAGCGAGACTAGCGGGACGGGAGATACGCAGTATTTT	CASETSGTGDTQYF
TRBV28	TRBD2	TRBJ2-3	-	TGTGCCGCGGTTACTAGCGGGAGTCCCTCAGCGGCAGATACGCAGTATTTT	CAAVTSGSPSAADTQYF
TRBV20-1	-	TRBJ1-2	few	TGCAGTGCTAGTCCCGAGACAGTGGGCTATGGCTACACCTTC	CSASPETVGYGYTF
TRBV28	TRBD1	TRBJ2-3	-	TGTGCCAGCAGTTTAATGCCTGGAGGGACAGGGGCGTATTTT	CASSLMPGGTGAYF
TRBV6-4	-	TRBJ2-1	-	TGTGCCAGCAGTCCTACAACTAGTTTCCTCAATGAGCAGTTCTTC	CASSPTTSFLNEQFF
TRBV19	TRBD1	TRBJ1-5	-	TGTGCCAGTAGTATAGGGCAGGGGGCTCGTAGCAATCAGCCCCAGCATTTT	CASSIGQGARSNQPQHF
TRBV15	-	TRBJ2-7	-	TGTGCCACCAGCGCACAGGGCTCAGGCTACGAGCAGTACTTC	CATSAQGSGYEQYF
TRBV29-1	-	TRBJ1-2	few	TGCAGCGTTGAGACCGGAGCTAACTATGGCTACACCTTC	CSVETGANYGYTF
TRBV6-2/TRBV6-3	-	TRBJ2-3	once	TGTGCCAGCAGTGTCAGGCCGGACTCCGCAACCCGCTATACGCAGTATTTT	CASSVRPDSATRYTQYF
TRBV11-2	-	TRBJ2-3	-	TGTGCCAGCAGCCCTCAGAGGATCGATACGCAGTATTTT	CASSPQRIDTQYF
TRBV10-3	TRBD2	TRBJ2-2	-	TGTGCCATCAGTGAACGACCGGGAGGGCACACCGGGGAGCTGTTTTTT	CAISERPGGHTGELFF
TRBV30	-	TRBJ2-5	-	TGTGCCTGGAGCGGCCCCGGTGGGCAGGGGATACGACAGACCCAGTACTTC	CAWSGPGGQGIRQTQYF
TRBV28	TRBD1	TRBJ1-6	few	TGTGCCAGCAGTGGAACCGACAGGGGGGGTAATTCACCCCTCCACTTT	CASSGTDRGGNSPLHF
TRBV10-3	-	TRBJ1-5	-	TGTGCCATCAGTGGGGGGGGCTATCAGCCCCAGCATTTT	CAISGGGYQPQHF
TRBV11-3	-	TRBJ2-3	-	TGTGCCAGCAGCTTAGGAATCGGAGATACGCAGTATTTT	CASSLGIGDTQYF
TRBV28	TRBD1	TRBJ1-1	-	TGTGCGACCGGGACAGGGGGTTTCATGAACACTGAAGCTTTCTTT	CATGTGGFMNTEAFF
TRBV15	TRBD2	TRBJ2-2	-	TGTGCCACCAGCGGTGGACTAGCGGGACACAACACCGGGGAGCTGTTTTTT	CATSGGLAGHNTGELFF
TRBV7-9	TRBD1	TRBJ1-6	once	TGTGCCAGCAGCTTAGATGGGACAGGGGTTTCACCCCTCCACTTT	CASSLDGTGVSPLHF
TRBV7-9	TRBD2	TRBJ2-1	few	TGTGCCACCCCCGGGACTAGGGTTAATGAGCAGTTCTTC	CATPGTRVNEQFF
TRBV11-3	-	TRBJ2-5	-	TGTGCCAGCAGCTTGGAGGGGGCAGAGACCCAGTACTTC	CASSLEGAETQYF
TRBV6-5	TRBD1	TRBJ1-4	-	TGTGCCAGCAGTAACAGGGGCGATGAAAAACTGTTTTTT	CASSNRGDEKLFF
TRBV11-3	TRBD2	TRBJ2-3	-	TGTGCCAGCAGCTTCTGGCGGGAGGCCGGAGTAGATACGCAGTATTTT	CASSFWREAGVDTQYF
TRBV18	-	TRBJ2-3	-	TGTGCCAGCTCACCATCTCCTAGCGGCACAGATACGCAGTATTTT	CASSPSPSGTDTQYF
TRBV30	TRBD2	TRBJ2-1	-	TGTGCCTGGAGTGTGCTAGCGGGAGTCAATGAGCAGTTCTTC	CAWSVLAGVNEQFF
TRBV18	TRBD1	TRBJ2-2	-	TGTGCCAGCTATCCCGGACAGGGGGCAACCGGGGAGCTGTTTTTT	CASYPGQGATGELFF
TRBV12-5	TRBD2	TRBJ2-4	-	TGTGCTAGTGGTTTCCCCCCAGGCGGGAGGGGGATGTCGCTAGCCAAAAACATTCAGTACTTC	CASGFPPGGRGMSLAKNIQYF
TRBV27	-	TRBJ1-5	-	TGTGCCAGCAGTTTAATCGGGGGTCGGCAGCCCCAGCATTTT	CASSLIGGRQPQHF
TRBV5-1	TRBD1	TRBJ2-1	-	TGCGCCAGCAGCTTGGTCCAGGGGGCGGACAATGAGCAGTTCTTC	CASSLVQGADNEQFF
TRBV5-1	-	TRBJ2-5	-	TGCGCCAGCAGCTCCGACCCACCGGGGTGGGAGACCCAGTACTTC	CASSSDPPGWETQYF
TRBV6-6	-	TRBJ1-4	-	TGTGCTTCAGGGGCTCAAGACGAGGAAAAACTGTTTTTT	CASGAQDEEKLFF
TRBV9	-	TRBJ2-1	few	TGTGCCAGCAGTATTGGAGGGAACTCCTACAATGAGCAGTTCTTC	CASSIGGNSYNEQFF
TRBV6-1	-	TRBJ2-2	-	TGTGCCAGCAGTGAAGTAGTTACTCCGAACACCGGGGAGCTGTTTTTT	CASSEVVTPNTGELFF
TRBV7-9	TRBD1	TRBJ2-3	-	TGTGCCAGCAGCGACCGGACAGGGCGCACAGATACGCAGTATTTT	CASSDRTGRTDTQYF
TRBV7-2	TRBD2	TRBJ2-7	-	TGTGCCAGCAGTATAGGGACTAGCGGTAGTCGGGAGCAGTACTTC	CASSIGTSGSREQYF
TRBV7-3	-	TRBJ2-6	-	TGTGCCAGCAGCATGGACAGCTCTGGGGCCAACGTCCTGACTTTC	CASSMDSSGANVLTF
TRBV5-4	-	TRBJ2-7	-	TGTGCCAGCAGCTTGTACCAGGGTCCCTCTTACTACGAGCAGTACTTC	CASSLYQGPSYYEQYF
TRBV6-2/TRBV6-3	TRBD1	TRBJ1-5	-	TGTGCCAGCAGTTTCCCGACAGGGGTTGGTCAGCCCCAGCATTTT	CASSFPTGVGQPQHF
TRBV6-6	-	TRBJ1-2	-	TGTGCCAGCAGTTCGTCAGGGGTCTATGGCTACACCTTC	CASSSSGVYGYTF